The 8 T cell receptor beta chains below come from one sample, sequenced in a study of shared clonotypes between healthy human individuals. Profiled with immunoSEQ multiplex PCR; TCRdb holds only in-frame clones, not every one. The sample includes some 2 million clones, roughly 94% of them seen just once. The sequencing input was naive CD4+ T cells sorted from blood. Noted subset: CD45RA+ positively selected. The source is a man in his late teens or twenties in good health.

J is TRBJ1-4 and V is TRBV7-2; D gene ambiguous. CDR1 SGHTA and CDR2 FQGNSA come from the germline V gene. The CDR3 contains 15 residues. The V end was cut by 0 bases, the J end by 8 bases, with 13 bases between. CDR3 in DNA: TGTGCCAGCAGCTTAGCGCTTAGCCAGGAAGAAAAACTGTTTTTT. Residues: CASSLALSQEEKLFF.

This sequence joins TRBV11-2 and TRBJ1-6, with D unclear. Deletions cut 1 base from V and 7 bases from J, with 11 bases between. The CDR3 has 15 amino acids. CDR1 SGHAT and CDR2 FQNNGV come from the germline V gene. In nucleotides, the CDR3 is TGTGCCAGCAGCTTAGGGGCAGGCGGGAATTCACCCCTCCACTTT. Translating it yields CASSLGAGGNSPLHF.

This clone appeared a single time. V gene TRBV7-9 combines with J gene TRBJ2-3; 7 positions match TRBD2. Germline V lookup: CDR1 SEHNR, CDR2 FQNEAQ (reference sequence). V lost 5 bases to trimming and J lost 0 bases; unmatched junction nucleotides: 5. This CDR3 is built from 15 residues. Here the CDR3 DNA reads TGTGCCAGCAGCAATCCTAGCGGAAGCACAGATACGCAGTATTTT. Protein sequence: CASSNPSGSTDTQYF.

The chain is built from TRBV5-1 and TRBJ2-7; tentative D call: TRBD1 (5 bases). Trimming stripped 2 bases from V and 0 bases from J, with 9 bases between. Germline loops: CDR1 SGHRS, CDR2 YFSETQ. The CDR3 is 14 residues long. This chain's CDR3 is CASSFGAISYEQYF. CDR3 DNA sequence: TGCGCCAGCAGCTTTGGGGCTATCTCCTACGAGCAGTACTTC.

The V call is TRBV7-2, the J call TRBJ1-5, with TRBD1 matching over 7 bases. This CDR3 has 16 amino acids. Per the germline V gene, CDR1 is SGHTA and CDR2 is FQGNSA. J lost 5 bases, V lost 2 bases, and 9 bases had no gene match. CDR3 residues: CASSLTGRGRDQPQHF. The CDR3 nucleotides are TGTGCCAGCAGCTTAACTGGCAGGGGGAGGGATCAGCCCCAGCATTTT. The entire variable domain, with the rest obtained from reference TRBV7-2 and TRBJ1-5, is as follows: GAGVSQSPSNKVTEKGKDVELRCDPISGHTALYWYRQSLGQGLEFLIYFQGNSAPDKSGLPSDRFSAERTGGSVSTLTIQRTQQEDSAVYLCASSLTGRGRDQPQHFGDGTRLSIL.

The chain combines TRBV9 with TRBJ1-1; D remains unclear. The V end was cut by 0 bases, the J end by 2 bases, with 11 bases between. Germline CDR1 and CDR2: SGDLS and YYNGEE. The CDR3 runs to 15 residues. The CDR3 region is CASSVESFPNTEAFF. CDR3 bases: TGTGCCAGCAGCGTAGAATCCTTCCCCAACACTGAAGCTTTCTTT.

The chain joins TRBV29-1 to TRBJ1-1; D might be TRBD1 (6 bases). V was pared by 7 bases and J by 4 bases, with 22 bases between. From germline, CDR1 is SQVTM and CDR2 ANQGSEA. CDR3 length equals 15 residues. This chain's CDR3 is CSGEKGTKGPTEAFF. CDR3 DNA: TGCAGCGGTGAGAAAGGGACAAAAGGTCCCACTGAAGCTTTCTTT.

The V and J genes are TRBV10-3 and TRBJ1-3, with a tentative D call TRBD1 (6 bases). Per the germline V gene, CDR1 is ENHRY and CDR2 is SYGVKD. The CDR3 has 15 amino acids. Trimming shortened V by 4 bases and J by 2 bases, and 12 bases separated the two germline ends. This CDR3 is CAISGQGNPGNTIYF. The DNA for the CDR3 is TGTGCCATCAGTGGCCAGGGGAACCCTGGAAACACCATATATTTT.